Reported below is one T cell receptor beta chain. The sample originates from a study of blood T cell repertoires in COVID-19. Study-wide context: Sites in the United States, Italy and Spain provided acute and convalescent COVID-19 samples.

As processed by the authors: Quantification of nucleated cells was approximated via reference gene primer amplification. Repertoires were generated with immunoSEQ multiplex PCR, while TCRdb's copy carries only in-frame clones and drops some. That table furnishes V, J and clone size, whereas the DNA furnished D and trimming. The sample records a few hundred thousand clones, approximately 85% being singletons. V gave up 0 bases and J gave up 9 bases, with 9 bases separating them. This CDR3 region has 13 residues. Looked up from germline, CDR1 is LGHNA and CDR2 is YSLEER. Residents of approximately 25 US areas, aged about 18 to 95 years, made up the participants. Participant-reported clinical history was the basis for cohort assignment.

This receptor was obtained from a young man who had recovered from COVID-19. The V gene is TRBV4-3, the J gene TRBJ2-1; perhaps TRBD1 as D (5 bases). The specimen was PBMCs or T cells enriched from blood (not recorded which). DNA for the CDR3: TGCGCCAGCAGCCAAGAACCAGGGCCTGAGCAGTTCTTC. Translating it yields CASSQEPGPEQFF.